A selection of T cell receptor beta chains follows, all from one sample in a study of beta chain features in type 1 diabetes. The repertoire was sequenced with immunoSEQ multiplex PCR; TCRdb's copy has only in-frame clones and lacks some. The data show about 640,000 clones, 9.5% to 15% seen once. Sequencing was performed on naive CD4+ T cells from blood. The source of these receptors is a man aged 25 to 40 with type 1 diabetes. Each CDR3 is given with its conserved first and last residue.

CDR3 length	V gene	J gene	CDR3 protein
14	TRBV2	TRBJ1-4	CASSEGRAIEKLFF
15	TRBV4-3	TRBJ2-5	CASSSQGGGGETQYF
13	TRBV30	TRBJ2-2	CAWGEVNTGELFF
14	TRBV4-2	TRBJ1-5	CASSLGGDGQPQHF
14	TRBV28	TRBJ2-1	CASSLDRSYNEQFF
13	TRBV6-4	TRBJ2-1	CASSETGEDEQFF
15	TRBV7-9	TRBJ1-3	CASSLRTTGGNTIYF
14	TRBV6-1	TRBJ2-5	CASSSGQPGGTQYF
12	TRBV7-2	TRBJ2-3	CASSIVTDTQYF
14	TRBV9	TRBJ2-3	CASSVGESTDTQYF
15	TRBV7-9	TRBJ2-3	CASSPEGVNTDTQYF
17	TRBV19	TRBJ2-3	CASSSLPGQGARDTQYF
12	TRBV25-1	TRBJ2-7	CASRGSGYEQYF
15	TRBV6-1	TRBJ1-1	CASSEATTGRTEAFF
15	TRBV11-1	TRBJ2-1	CASSPLAGWVNEQFF
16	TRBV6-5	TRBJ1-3	CASSYSPTGSGNTIYF
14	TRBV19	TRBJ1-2	CASSLQGADYGYTF
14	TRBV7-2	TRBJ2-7	CASSTGQEAYEQYF
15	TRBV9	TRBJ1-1	CASSVVGATNTEAFF
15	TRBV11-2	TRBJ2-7	CASSDVARGQYEQYF
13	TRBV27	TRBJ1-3	CASSGGAGNTIYF
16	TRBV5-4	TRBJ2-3	CASSLQGARPTDTQYF
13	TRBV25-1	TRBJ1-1	CASSEPNDREAFF
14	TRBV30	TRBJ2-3	CAWRWAGGTDTQYF
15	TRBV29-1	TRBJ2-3	CSAAKLAHTVDTQYF
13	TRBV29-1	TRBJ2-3	CSVALRVTDTQYF
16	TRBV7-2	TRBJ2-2	CASSYLGQGATGELFF
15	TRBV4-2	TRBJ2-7	CASSREGSQSYEQYF
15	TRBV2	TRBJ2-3	CASRRSGTGLDTQYF
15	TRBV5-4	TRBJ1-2	CASSLTGTVNYGYTF
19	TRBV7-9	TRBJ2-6	CASSFGLGQGSSGANVLTF
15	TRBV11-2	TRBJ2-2	CASSLVPGNTGELFF
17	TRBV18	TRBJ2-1	CASSPLEGVLAENEQFF
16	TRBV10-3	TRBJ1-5	CAISGAGRQGGQPQHF
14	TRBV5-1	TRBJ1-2	CASSLDRGQYGYTF
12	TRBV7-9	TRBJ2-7	CASSLQGYEQYF
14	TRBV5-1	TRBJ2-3	CASSFDGRTDTQYF
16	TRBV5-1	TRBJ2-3	CASSLVLRGRQITQYF
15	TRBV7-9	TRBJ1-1	CASSLVEGASTEAFF
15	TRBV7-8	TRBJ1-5	CASSLQGAGNQPQHF
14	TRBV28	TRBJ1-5	CASVVGARNQPQHF